The source of this TCR beta chain is a study of shared clonotypes between healthy human individuals. Sequenced by immunoSEQ multiplex PCR; TCRdb stores in-frame clones only, minus some. The sample has a few million clones, 85% to 95% seen once. The CDR3 has 13 residues. Germline CDR1 SGHTA, CDR2 FQGNSA. The V gene lost 2 bases and the J gene lost 3 bases, with 8 bases spanning the gap. The chain has TRBV7-2 and TRBJ2-7, with D hard to call. This TCR came from a man younger than 35 in good health. Some clones in this sample may be carry-over from other donors' samples. Sequencing used naive CD4+ T cells from PBMCs. Subset here: CD45RA+ positively selected. The CDR3 nucleotides read TGTGCCAGCAGCTTAACCTCTAACTACGAGCAGTACTTC. Its translation is CASSLTSNYEQYF. The whole variable domain, filled in from reference TRBV7-2 and TRBJ2-7, reads GAGVSQSPSNKVTEKGKDVELRCDPISGHTALYWYRQSLGQGLEFLIYFQGNSAPDKSGLPSDRFSAERTGGSVSTLTIQRTQQEDSAVYLCASSLTSNYEQYFGPGTRLTVT.